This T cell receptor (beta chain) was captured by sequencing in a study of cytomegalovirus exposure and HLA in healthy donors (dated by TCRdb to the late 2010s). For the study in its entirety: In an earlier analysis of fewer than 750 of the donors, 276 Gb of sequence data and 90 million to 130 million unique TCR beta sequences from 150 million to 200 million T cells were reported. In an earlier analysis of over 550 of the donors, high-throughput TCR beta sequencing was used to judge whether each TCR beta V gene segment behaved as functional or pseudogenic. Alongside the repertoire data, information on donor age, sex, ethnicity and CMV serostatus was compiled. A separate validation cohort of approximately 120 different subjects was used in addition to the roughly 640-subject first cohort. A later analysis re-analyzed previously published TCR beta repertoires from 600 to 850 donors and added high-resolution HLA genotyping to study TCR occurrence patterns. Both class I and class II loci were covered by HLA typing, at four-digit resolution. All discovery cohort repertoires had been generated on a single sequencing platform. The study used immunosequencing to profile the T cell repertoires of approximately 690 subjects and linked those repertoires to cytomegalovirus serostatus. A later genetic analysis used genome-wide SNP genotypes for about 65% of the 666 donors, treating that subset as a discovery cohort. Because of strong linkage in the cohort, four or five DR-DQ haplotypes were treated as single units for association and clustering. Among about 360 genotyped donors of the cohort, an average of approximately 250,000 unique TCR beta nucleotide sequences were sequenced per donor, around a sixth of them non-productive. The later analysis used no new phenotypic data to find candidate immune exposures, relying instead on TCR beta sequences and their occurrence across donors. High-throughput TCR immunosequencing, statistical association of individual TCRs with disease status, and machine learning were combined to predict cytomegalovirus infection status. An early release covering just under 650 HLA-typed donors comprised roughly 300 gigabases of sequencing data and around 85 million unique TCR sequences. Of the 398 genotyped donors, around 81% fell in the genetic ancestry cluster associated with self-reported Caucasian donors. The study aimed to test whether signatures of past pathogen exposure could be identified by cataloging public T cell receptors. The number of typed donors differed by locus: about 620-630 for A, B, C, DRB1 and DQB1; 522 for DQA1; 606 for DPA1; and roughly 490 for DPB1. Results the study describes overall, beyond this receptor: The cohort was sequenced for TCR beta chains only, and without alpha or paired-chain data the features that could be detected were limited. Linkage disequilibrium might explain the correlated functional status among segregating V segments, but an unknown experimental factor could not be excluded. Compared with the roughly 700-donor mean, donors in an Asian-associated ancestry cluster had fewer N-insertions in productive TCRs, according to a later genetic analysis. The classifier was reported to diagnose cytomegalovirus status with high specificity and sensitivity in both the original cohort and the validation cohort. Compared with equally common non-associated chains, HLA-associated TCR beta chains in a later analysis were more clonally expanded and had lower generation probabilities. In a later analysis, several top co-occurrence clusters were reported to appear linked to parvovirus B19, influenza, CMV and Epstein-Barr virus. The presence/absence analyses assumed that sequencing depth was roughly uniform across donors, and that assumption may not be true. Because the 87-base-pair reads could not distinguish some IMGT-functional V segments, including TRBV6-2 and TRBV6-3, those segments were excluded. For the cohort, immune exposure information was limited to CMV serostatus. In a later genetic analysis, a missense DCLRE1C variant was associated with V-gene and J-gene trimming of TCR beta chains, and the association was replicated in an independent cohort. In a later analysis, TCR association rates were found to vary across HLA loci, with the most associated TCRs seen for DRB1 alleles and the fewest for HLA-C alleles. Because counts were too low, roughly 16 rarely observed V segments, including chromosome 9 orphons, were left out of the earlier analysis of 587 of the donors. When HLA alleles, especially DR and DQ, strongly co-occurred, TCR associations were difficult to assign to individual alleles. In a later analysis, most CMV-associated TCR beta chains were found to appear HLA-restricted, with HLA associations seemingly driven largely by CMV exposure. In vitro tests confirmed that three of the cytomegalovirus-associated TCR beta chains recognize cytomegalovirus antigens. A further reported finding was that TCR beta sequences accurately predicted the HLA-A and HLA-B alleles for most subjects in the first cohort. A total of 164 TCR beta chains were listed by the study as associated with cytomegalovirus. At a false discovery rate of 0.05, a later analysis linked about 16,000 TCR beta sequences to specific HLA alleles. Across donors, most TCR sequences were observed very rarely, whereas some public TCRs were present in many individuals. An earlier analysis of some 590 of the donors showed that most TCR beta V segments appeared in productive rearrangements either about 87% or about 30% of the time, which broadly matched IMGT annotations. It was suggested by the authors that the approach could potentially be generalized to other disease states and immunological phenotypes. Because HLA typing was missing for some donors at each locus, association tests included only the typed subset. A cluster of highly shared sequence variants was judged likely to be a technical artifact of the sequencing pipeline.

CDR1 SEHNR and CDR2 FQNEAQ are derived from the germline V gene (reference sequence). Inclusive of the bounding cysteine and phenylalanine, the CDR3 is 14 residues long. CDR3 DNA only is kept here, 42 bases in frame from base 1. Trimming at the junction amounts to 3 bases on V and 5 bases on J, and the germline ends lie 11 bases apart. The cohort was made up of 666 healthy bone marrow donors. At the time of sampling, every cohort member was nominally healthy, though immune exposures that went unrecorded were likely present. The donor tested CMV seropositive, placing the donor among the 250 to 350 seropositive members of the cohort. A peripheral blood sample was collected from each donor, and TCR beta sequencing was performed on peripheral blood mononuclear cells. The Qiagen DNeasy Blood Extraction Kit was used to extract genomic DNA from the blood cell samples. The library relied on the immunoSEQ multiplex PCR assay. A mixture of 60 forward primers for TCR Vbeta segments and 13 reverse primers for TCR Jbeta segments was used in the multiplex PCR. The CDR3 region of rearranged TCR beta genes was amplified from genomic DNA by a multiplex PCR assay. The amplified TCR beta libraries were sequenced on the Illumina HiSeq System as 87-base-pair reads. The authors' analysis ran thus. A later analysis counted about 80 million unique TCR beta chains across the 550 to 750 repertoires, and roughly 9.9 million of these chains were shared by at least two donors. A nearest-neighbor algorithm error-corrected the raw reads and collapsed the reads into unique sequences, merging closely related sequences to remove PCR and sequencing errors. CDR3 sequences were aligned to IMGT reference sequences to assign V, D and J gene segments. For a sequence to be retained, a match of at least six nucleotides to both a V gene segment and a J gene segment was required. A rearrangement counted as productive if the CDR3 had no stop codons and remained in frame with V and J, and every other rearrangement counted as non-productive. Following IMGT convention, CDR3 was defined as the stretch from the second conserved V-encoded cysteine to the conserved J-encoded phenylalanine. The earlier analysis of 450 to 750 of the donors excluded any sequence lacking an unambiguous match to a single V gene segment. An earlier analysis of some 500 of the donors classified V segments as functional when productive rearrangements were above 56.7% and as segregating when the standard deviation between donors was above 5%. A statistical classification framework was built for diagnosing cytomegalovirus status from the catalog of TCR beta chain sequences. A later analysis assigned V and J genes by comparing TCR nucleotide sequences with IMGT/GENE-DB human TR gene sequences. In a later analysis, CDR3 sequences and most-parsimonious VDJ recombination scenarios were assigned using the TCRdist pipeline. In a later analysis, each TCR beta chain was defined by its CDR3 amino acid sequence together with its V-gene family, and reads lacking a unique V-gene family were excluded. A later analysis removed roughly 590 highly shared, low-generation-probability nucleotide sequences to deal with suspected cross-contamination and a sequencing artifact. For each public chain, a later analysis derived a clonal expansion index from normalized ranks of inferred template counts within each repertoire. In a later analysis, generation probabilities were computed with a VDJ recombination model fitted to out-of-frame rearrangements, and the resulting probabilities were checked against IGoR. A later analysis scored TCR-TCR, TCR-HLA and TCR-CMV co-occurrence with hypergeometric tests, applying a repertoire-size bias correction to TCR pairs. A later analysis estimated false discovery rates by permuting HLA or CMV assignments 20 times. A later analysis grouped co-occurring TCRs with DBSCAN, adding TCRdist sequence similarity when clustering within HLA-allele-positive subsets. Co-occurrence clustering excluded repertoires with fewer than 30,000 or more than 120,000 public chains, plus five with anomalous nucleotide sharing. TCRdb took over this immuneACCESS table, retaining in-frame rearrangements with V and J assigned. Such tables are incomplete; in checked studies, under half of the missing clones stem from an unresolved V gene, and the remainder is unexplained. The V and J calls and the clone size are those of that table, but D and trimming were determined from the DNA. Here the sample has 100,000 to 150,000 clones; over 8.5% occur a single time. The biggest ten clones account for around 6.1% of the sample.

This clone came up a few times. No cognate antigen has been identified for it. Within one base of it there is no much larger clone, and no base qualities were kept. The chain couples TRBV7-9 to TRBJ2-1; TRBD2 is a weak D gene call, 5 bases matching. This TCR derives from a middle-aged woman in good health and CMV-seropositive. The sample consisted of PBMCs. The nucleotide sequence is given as TGTGCCAGCAGCTTCCCCGGGAAGGACAATGAGCAGTTCTTC. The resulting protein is CASSFPGKDNEQFF.